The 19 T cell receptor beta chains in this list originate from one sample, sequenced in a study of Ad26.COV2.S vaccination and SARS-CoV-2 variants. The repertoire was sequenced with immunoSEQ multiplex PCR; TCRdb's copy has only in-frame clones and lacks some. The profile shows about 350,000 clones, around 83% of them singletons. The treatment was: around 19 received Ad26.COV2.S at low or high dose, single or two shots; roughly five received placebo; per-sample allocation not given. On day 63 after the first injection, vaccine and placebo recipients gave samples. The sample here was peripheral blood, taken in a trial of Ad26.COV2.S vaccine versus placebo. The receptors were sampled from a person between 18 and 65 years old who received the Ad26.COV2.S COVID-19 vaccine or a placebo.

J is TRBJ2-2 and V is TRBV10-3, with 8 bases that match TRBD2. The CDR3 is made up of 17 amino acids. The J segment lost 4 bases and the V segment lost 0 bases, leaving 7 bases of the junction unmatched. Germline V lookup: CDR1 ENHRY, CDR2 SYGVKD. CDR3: CAISESGPGGRTGELFF. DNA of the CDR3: TGTGCCATCAGTGAGTCTGGTCCGGGGGGGCGCACCGGGGAGCTGTTTTTT.

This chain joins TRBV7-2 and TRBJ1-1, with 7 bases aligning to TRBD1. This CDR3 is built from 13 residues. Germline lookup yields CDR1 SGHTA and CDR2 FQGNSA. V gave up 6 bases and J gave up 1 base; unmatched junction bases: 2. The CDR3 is CASRRDRNTEAFF. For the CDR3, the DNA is TGTGCCAGCAGACGGGACAGGAACACTGAAGCTTTCTTT.

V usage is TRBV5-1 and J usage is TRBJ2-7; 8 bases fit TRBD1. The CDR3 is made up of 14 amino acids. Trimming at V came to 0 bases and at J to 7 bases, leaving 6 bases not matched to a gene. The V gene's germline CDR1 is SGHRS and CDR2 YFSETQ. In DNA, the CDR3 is TGCGCCAGCAGCTTGGGCAGGGGGCAGGGTGAGCAGTACTTC. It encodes CASSLGRGQGEQYF.

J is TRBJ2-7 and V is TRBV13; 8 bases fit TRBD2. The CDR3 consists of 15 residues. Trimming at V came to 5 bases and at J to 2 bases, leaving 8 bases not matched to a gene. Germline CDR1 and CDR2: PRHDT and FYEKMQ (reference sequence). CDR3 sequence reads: CASSPYSGDPYEQYF. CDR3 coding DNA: TGTGCCAGCAGCCCCTATAGCGGGGATCCCTACGAGCAGTACTTC.

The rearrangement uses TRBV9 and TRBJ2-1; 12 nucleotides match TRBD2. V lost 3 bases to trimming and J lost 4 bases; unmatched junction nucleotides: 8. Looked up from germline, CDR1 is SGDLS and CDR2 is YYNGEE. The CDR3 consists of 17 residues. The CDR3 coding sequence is TGTGCCAGCAGCGCCCCACCCGGGACTAGCGGGTACAATGAGCAGTTCTTC. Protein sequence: CASSAPPGTSGYNEQFF.

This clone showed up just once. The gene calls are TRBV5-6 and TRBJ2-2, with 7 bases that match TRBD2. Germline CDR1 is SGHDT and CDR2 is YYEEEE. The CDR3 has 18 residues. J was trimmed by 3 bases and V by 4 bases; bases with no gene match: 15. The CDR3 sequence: CASSDILTSPRYTGELFF. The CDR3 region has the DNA TGTGCCAGCAGCGACATCCTGACTAGCCCGAGGTACACCGGGGAGCTGTTTTTT.

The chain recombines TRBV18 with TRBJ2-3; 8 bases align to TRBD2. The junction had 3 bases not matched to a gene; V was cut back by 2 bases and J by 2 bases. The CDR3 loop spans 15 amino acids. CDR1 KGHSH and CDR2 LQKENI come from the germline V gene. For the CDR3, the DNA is TGTGCCAGCTCACCAATAGCGGGACCCACAGATACGCAGTATTTT. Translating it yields CASSPIAGPTDTQYF.

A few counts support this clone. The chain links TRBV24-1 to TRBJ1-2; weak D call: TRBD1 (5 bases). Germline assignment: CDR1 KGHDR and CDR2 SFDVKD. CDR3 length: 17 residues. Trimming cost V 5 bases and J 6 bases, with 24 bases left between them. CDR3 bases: TGTGCCACCAGTGTAGCTCAGGGAGCGCATGGCTTTGATGGCTACACCTTC. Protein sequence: CATSVAQGAHGFDGYTF.

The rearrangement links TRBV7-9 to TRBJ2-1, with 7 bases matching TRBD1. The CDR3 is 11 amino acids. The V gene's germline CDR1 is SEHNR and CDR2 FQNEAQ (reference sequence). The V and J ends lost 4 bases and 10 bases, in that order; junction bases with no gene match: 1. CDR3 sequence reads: CASSSDREQFF. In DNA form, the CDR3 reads TGTGCCAGCAGCTCGGACAGGGAGCAGTTCTTC.

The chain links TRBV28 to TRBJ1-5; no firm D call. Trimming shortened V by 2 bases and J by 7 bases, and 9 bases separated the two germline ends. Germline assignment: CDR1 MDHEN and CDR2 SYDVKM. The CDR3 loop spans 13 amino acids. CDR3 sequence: CASSLGIKQPQHF. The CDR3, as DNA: TGTGCCAGCAGTTTAGGAATCAAACAGCCCCAGCATTTT. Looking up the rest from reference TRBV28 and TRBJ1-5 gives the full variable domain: DVKVTQSSRYLVKRTGEKVFLECVQDMDHENMFWYRQDPGLGLRLIYFSYDVKMKEKGDIPEGYSVSREKKERFSLILESASTNQTSMYLCASSLGIKQPQHFGDGTRLSIL.

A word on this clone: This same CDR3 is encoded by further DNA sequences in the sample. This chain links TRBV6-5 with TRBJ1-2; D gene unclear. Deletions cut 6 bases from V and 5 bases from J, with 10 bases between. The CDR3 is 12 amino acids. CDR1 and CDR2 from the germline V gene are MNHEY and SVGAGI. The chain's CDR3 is CASSPGGYGYTF. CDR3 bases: TGTGCCAGCAGCCCGGGAGGTTATGGCTACACCTTC.

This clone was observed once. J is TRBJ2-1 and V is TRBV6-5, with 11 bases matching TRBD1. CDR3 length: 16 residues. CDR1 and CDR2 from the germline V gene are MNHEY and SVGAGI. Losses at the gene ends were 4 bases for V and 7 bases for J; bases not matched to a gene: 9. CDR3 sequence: CASSSYGQGAHNEQFF. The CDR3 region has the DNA TGTGCCAGCAGTTCATATGGACAGGGGGCTCATAATGAGCAGTTCTTC.

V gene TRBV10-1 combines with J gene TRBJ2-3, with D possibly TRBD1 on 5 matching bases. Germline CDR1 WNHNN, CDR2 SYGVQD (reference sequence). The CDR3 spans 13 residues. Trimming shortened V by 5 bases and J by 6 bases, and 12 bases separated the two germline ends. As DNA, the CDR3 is TGCGCCAGCAGTCCAGTAGGGGTGGATACGCAGTATTTT. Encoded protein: CASSPVGVDTQYF.

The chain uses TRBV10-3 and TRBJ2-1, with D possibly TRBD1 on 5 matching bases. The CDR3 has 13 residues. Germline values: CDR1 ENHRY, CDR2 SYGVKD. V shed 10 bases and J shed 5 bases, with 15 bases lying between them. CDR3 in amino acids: CASRDTENNEQFF. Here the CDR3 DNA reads TGTGCCAGCAGGGATACGGAAAACAATGAGCAGTTCTTC.

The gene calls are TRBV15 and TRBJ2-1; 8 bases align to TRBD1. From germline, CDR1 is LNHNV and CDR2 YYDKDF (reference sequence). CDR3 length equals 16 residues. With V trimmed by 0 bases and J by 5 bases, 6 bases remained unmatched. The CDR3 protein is CATSREADRANNEQFF. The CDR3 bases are TGTGCCACCAGCAGAGAAGCGGACAGGGCTAACAATGAGCAGTTCTTC.

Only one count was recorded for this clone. CDR3 sequence: CASSWSAESNQPQHF. CDR3 nucleotide sequence: TGTGCCAGCAGCTGGTCGGCGGAAAGCAATCAGCCCCAGCATTTT. This rearrangement joins TRBV7-2 to TRBJ1-5; no firm D call. This CDR3 is 15 amino acids long. V was cut by 4 bases and J by 1 base, with 11 bases left in between. Germline V gene data show CDR1 as SGHTA and CDR2 as FQGNSA.

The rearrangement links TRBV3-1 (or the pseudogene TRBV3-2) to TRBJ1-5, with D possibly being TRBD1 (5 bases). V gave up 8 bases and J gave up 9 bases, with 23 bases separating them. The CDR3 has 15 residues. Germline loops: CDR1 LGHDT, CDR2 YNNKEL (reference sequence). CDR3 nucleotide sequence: TGTGCCAGCCGCCGCCAAGGGGACGGGCTGGGGCCCCAGCATTTT. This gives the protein CASRRQGDGLGPQHF.

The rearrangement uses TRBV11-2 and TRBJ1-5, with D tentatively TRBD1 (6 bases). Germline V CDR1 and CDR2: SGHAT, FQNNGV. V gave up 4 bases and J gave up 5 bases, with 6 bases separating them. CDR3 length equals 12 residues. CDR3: CASSSGDQPQHF. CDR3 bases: TGTGCCAGCAGCTCAGGGGATCAGCCCCAGCATTTT.

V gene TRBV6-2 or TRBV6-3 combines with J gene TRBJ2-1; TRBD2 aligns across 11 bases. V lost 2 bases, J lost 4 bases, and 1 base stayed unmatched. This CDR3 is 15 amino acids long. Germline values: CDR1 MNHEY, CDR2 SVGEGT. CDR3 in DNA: TGTGCCAGCAGTTACGTAGCGGGAGGGTACAATGAGCAGTTCTTC. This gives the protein CASSYVAGGYNEQFF.